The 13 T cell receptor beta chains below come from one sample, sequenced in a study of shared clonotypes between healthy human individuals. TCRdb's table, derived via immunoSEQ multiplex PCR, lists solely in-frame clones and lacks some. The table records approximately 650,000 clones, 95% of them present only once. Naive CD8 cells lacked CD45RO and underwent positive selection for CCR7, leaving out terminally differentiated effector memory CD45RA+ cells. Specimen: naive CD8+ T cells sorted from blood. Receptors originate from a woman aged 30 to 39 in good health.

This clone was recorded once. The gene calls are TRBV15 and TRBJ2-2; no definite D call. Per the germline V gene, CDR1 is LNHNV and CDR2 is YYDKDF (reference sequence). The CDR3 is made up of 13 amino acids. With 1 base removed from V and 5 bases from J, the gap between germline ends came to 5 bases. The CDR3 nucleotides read TGTGCCACCAGCAGAGTGGGTACCGGGGAGCTGTTTTTT. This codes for CATSRVGTGELFF. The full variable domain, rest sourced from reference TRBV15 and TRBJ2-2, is DAMVIQNPRYQVTQFGKPVTLSCSQTLNHNVMYWYQQKSSQAPKLLFHYYDKDFNNEADTPDNFQSRRPNTSFCFLDIRSPGLGDTAMYLCATSRVGTGELFFGEGSRLTVL.

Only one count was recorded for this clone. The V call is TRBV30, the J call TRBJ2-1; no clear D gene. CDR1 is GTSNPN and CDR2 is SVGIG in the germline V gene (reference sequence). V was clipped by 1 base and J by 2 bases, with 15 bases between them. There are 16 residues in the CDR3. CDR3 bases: TGTGCCTGGAGTGGGAGTGGAGTTGTCACCTACAATGAGCAGTTCTTC. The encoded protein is CAWSGSGVVTYNEQFF.

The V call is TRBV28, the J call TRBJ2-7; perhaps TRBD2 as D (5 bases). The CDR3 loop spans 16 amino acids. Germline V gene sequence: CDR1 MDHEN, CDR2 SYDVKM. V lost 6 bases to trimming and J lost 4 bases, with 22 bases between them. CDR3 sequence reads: CASSPDWGSARYEQYF. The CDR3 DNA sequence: TGTGCCAGCAGCCCTGACTGGGGTAGCGCACGGTACGAGCAGTACTTC.

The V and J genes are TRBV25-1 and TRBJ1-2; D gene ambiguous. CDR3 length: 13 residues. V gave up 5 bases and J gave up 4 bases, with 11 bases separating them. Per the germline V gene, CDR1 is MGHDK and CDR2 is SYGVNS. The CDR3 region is CASSYSRFYGYTF. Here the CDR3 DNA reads TGTGCCAGCAGTTATTCTAGGTTCTATGGCTACACCTTC.

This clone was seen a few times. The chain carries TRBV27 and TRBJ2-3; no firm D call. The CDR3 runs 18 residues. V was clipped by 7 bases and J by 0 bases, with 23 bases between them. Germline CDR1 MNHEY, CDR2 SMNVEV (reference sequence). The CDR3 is CASNHRPRRTTSTDTQYF. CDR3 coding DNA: TGTGCCAGCAACCACCGACCACGACGGACCACTAGCACAGATACGCAGTATTTT.

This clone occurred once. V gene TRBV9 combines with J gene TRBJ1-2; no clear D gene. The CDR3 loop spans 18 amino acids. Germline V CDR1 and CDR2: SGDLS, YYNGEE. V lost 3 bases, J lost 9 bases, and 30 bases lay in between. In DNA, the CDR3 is TGTGCCAGCAGCGGCTTAAACACCATCGGAACCGAGCATGGGAGCTACACCTTC. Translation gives CASSGLNTIGTEHGSYTF.

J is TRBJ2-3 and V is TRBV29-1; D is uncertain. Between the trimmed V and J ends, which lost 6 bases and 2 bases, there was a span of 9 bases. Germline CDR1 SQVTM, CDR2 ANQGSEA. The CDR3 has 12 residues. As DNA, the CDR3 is TGCAGCGTCTTTGTCGACACAGATACGCAGTATTTT. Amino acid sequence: CSVFVDTDTQYF.

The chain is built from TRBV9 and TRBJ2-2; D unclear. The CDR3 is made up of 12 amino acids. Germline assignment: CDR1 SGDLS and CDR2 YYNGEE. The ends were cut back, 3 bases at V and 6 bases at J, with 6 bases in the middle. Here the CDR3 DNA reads TGTGCCAGCAGCGGGCAGGCCGGGGAGCTGTTTTTT. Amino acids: CASSGQAGELFF.

CDR3 protein: CASRHRDSGTSLQETQYF. CDR3 coding DNA: TGTGCCAGCAGACACCGGGACAGCGGGACTAGTCTCCAAGAGACCCAGTACTTC. V is TRBV28 and J is TRBJ2-5; maybe TRBD2 (8 bases). The CDR3 runs to 18 residues. The V gene lost 6 bases and the J gene lost 1 base, with 24 bases spanning the gap. Germline values: CDR1 MDHEN, CDR2 SYDVKM.

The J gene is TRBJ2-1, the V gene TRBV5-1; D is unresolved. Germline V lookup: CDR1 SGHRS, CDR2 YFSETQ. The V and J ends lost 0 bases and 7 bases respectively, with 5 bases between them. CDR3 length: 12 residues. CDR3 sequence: CASSLEGNEQFF. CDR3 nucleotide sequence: TGCGCCAGCAGCTTGGAGGGTAATGAGCAGTTCTTC.

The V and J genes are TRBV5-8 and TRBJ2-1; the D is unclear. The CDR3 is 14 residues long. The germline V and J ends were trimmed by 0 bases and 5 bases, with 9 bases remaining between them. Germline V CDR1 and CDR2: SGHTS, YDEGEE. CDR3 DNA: TGTGCCAGCAGCTTGGTTTCGGCTCACAATGAGCAGTTCTTC. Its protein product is CASSLVSAHNEQFF. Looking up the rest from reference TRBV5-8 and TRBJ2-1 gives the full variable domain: EAGVTQSPTHLIKTRGQQATLRCSPISGHTSVYWYQQALGLGLQFLLWYDEGEERNRGNFPPRFSGRQFPNYSSELNVNALELEDSALYLCASSLVSAHNEQFFGPGTRLTVL.

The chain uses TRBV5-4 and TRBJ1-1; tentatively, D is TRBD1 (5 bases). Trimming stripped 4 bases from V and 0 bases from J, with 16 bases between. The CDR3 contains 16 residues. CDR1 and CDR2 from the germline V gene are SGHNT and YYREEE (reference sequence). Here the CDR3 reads CASSSTGGGLNTEAFF. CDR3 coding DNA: TGTGCCAGCAGCAGCACCGGTGGGGGTCTGAACACTGAAGCTTTCTTT.

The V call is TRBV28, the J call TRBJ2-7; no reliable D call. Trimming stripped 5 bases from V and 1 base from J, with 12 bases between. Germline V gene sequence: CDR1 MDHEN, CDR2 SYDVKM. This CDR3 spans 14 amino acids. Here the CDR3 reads CASSRFRGSYEQYF. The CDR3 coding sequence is TGTGCCAGCAGTCGTTTCAGAGGATCCTACGAGCAGTACTTC.